The 19 T cell receptor beta chains below were found in one sample sequenced in a study of blood T cell repertoires in COVID-19. Produced via immunoSEQ multiplex PCR; TCRdb's table is partial and in-frame only. This table holds about 180,000 clones, approximately 85% found once. Material: peripheral blood. The source is a human donor with active or convalescent COVID-19. The donor label of this sample is uncertain.

This clone was observed a few times. This sequence joins TRBV7-2 and TRBJ1-1; D might be TRBD1 (6 bases). V was trimmed by 2 bases and J by 1 base, leaving 8 bases between them. There are 14 residues in the CDR3. The V gene's germline CDR1 is SGHTA and CDR2 FQGNSA. CDR3 residues: CASSLMDRNTEAFF. CDR3 coding DNA: TGTGCCAGCAGCTTAATGGACAGGAACACTGAAGCTTTCTTT. Complete variable domain (other parts from reference TRBV7-2 and TRBJ1-1): GAGVSQSPSNKVTEKGKDVELRCDPISGHTALYWYRQSLGQGLEFLIYFQGNSAPDKSGLPSDRFSAERTGGSVSTLTIQRTQQEDSAVYLCASSLMDRNTEAFFGQGTRLTVV.

V and J are TRBV28 and TRBJ2-5; 8 nucleotides line up with TRBD2. With 10 bases clipped from V and 1 base from J, the junction kept 8 bases outside the gene matches. The CDR3 loop spans 14 amino acids. Per the germline V gene, CDR1 is MDHEN and CDR2 is SYDVKM. CDR3 protein: CATGGGPVQETQYF. The DNA of the CDR3 is TGTGCCACCGGGGGGGGTCCTGTCCAAGAGACCCAGTACTTC.

The genes are TRBV5-4 and TRBJ1-6; D is unclear. Germline V gene data show CDR1 as SGHNT and CDR2 as YYREEE (reference sequence). The CDR3 spans 13 residues. The V and J ends lost 4 bases and 8 bases respectively, with 10 bases between them. Here the CDR3 DNA reads TGTGCCAGCAGCATGTACGGGGATTCACCCCTCCACTTT. This gives the protein CASSMYGDSPLHF.

The V call is TRBV7-9, the J call TRBJ2-7, with D perhaps TRBD1 (5 bases). Germline V gives CDR1 SEHNR, CDR2 FQNEAQ (reference sequence). The ends were cut back, 1 base at V and 5 bases at J, with 12 bases in the middle. The CDR3 spans 14 residues. The DNA for the CDR3 is TGTGCCAGCAGCTTAGGTGTAGGCAGGGACGAGCAGTACTTC. This encodes CASSLGVGRDEQYF.

This chain uses TRBV7-9 with TRBJ2-1; TRBD2 aligns across 13 bases. V gave up 1 base and J gave up 1 base; unmatched junction bases: 1. The length of the CDR3 is 17 residues. Germline CDR1 is SEHNR and CDR2 is FQNEAQ (reference sequence). CDR3 DNA sequence: TGTGCCAGCAGCTTAGGGACTAGCGGGAGATCCTACAATGAGCAGTTCTTC. Translated: CASSLGTSGRSYNEQFF.

This clone came up once. This chain uses TRBV7-2 with TRBJ2-7; 7 bases align to TRBD2. Germline-derived CDR1 and CDR2 are SGHTA and FQGNSA. This CDR3 comprises 15 residues. V shed 2 bases and J 1 base; nucleotides not matched to a gene: 5. CDR3 sequence reads: CASSLFSGLSYEQYF. The CDR3 nucleotides are TGTGCCAGCAGCTTATTTAGCGGGCTATCCTACGAGCAGTACTTC.

This chain links TRBV28 with TRBJ1-3, with a weak D call TRBD1 (5 bases). V was cut by 9 bases and J by 1 base, with 13 bases left in between. CDR1 is MDHEN and CDR2 is SYDVKM in the germline V gene. The CDR3 consists of 14 residues. The CDR3 nucleotides are TGTGCCAGTAGGCAAGGGGTTTCTGGAAACACCATATATTTT. Its protein is CASRQGVSGNTIYF. Complete variable domain (other parts from reference TRBV28 and TRBJ1-3): DVKVTQSSRYLVKRTGEKVFLECVQDMDHENMFWYRQDPGLGLRLIYFSYDVKMKEKGDIPEGYSVSREKKERFSLILESASTNQTSMYLCASRQGVSGNTIYFGEGSWLTVV.

V usage is TRBV23-1 and J usage is TRBJ1-1, with D maybe TRBD1 (6 bases). TRBV23-1 is placed among ORFs of uncertain function. This CDR3 spans 20 amino acids. The V gene lost 7 bases and the J gene lost 1 base, with 31 bases spanning the gap. CDR3 in amino acids: CASTPKGPKGGGGGNTEAFF. The CDR3 coding sequence is TGCGCCAGCACACCAAAGGGGCCAAAGGGAGGGGGAGGTGGGAACACTGAAGCTTTCTTT.

This chain uses TRBV3-1 (or the pseudogene TRBV3-2) with TRBJ2-3, with 7 bases fitting TRBD2. Germline CDR1 reads LGHDT; CDR2 reads YNNKEL (reference sequence). The CDR3 is 15 residues long. V lost 1 base and J lost 2; bases outside the gene matches: 3. The CDR3 nucleotides read TGTGCCAGCAGCCAAGGACTAGCCGTCACAGATACGCAGTATTTT. As protein: CASSQGLAVTDTQYF.

This sequence joins TRBV7-9 and TRBJ2-2, with TRBD2 matching 10 bases. Germline values: CDR1 SEHNR, CDR2 FQNEAQ (reference sequence). V was clipped by 5 bases and J by 0 bases; unmatched bases: 3. This CDR3 is built from 16 residues. CDR3: CASSILAGPNTGELFF. As DNA, the CDR3 is TGTGCCAGCAGCATACTAGCGGGACCGAACACCGGGGAGCTGTTTTTT. The full variable domain, completed using reference TRBV7-9 and TRBJ2-2, is DTGVSQNPRHKITKRGQNVTFRCDPISEHNRLYWYRQTLGQGPEFLTYFQNEAQLEKSRLLSDRFSAERPKGSFSTLEIQRTEQGDSAMYLCASSILAGPNTGELFFGEGSRLTVL.

The genes are TRBV3-1 (or the pseudogene TRBV3-2) and TRBJ1-2; D is perhaps TRBD1 (6 bases). This CDR3 is 14 amino acids long. The V and J ends lost 4 bases and 4 bases respectively, with 13 bases between them. Germline V gene sequence: CDR1 LGHDT, CDR2 YNNKEL (reference sequence). In DNA, the CDR3 is TGTGCCAGCAGCCCTAGACAGGCATCCTATGGCTACACCTTC. Translation gives CASSPRQASYGYTF.

The CDR3 loop reads CASSESTGVEQYF. DNA for the CDR3: TGCGCCAGCAGTGAGTCAACGGGAGTCGAGCAGTACTTC. The genes are TRBV10-1 and TRBJ2-7, with D possibly TRBD2 on 6 matching bases. The CDR3 is made up of 13 amino acids. V shed 0 bases and J shed 6 bases, with 9 bases lying between them. The germline CDR1 and CDR2 sequences are WNHNN and SYGVQD (reference sequence).

The V and J genes are TRBV5-4 and TRBJ2-1; D is possibly TRBD2 (7 bases). The germline V and J ends were trimmed by 0 bases and 7 bases, with 17 bases remaining between them. The CDR3 has 16 residues. Per germline, CDR1 SGHNT and CDR2 YYREEE (reference sequence). The CDR3, as DNA: TGTGCCAGCAGCTTGGCGGGGGGCGGACGACTAAATGAGCAGTTCTTC. This encodes CASSLAGGGRLNEQFF.

The chain carries TRBV7-8 and TRBJ2-5, with 10 bases matching TRBD2. Germline lookup yields CDR1 SGHVS and CDR2 FQNEAQ. The V segment lost 3 bases and the J segment 1 base; nucleotides outside the gene matches: 8. The length of the CDR3 is 17 residues. CDR3 protein: CASSFFPGLAPQETQYF. CDR3 DNA: TGTGCCAGCAGCTTTTTTCCGGGACTAGCGCCCCAAGAGACCCAGTACTTC.

The chain joins TRBV14 to TRBJ2-1; perhaps TRBD2 as D (5 bases). The CDR3 contains 16 residues. CDR1 is SGHDN and CDR2 is FVKESK in the germline V gene. The V end was cut by 5 bases, the J end by 8 bases, with 22 bases between. CDR3 DNA: TGTGCCAGCAGCGAAATTAGGCGGGCCTTAGGAGATGAGCAGTTCTTC. It codes for CASSEIRRALGDEQFF.

In its sample, this clone was seen a few times. This rearrangement joins TRBV5-6 to TRBJ1-2, with D possibly TRBD1 on 6 matching bases. The germline gives CDR1 SGHDT, CDR2 YYEEEE. V dropped 0 bases and J dropped 3 bases, with 9 bases sitting between them. There are 14 residues in the CDR3. The CDR3 bases are TGTGCCAGCAGCTTGGGGACAGACGACTATGGCTACACCTTC. This codes for CASSLGTDDYGYTF.

The chain carries TRBV28 and TRBJ2-3; possibly TRBD2 for D (6 bases). The germline V and J ends were trimmed by 7 bases and 0 bases, with 14 bases remaining between them. The germline V gene has CDR1 MDHEN and CDR2 SYDVKM. The CDR3 length is 15 residues. The CDR3 coding sequence is TGTGCCAGCACCTTTGGCGGGACTAGCACAGATACGCAGTATTTT. Its translation: CASTFGGTSTDTQYF.

The genes are TRBV7-9 and TRBJ1-4, with D unclear. V was cut by 1 base and J by 6 bases, with 18 bases left in between. Per germline, CDR1 SEHNR and CDR2 FQNEAQ (reference sequence). The CDR3 loop spans 17 amino acids. The CDR3 coding sequence is TGTGCCAGCAGCTTAGGGGCTGGCAGCGGAGGAGATGAAAAACTGTTTTTT. It encodes CASSLGAGSGGDEKLFF.

This sequence joins TRBV10-3 and TRBJ2-1; TRBD2 aligns across 8 bases. V gave up 6 bases and J gave up 1 base; unmatched junction bases: 8. This CDR3 comprises 16 residues. Germline V CDR1 and CDR2: ENHRY, SYGVKD. For the CDR3, the DNA is TGTGCCATCAGGGTTAGCGGGACCCAATCCTACAATGAGCAGTTCTTC. Its protein is CAIRVSGTQSYNEQFF.